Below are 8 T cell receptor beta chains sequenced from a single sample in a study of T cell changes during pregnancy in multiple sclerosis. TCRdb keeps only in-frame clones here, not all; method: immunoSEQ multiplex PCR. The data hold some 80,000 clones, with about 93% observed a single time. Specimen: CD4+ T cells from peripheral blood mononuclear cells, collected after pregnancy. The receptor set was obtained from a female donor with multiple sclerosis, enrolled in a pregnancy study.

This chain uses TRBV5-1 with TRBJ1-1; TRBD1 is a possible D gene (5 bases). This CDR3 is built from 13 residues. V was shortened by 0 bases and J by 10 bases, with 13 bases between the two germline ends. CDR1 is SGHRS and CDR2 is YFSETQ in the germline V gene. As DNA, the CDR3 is TGCGCCAGCAGCTTGGAGACGGGGCGGGGAGCTTTCTTT. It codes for CASSLETGRGAFF. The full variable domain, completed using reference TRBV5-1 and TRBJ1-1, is KAGVTQTPRYLIKTRGQQVTLSCSPISGHRSVSWYQQTPGQGLQFLFEYFSETQRNKGNFPGRFSGRQFSNSRSEMNVSTLELGDSALYLCASSLETGRGAFFGQGTRLTVV.

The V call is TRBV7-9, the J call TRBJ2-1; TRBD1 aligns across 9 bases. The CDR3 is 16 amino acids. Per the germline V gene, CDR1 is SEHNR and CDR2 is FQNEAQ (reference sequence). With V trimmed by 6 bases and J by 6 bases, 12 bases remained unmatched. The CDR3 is CASRSAGTGRPNEQFF. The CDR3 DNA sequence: TGTGCCAGCAGAAGCGCGGGGACAGGGCGTCCCAATGAGCAGTTCTTC.

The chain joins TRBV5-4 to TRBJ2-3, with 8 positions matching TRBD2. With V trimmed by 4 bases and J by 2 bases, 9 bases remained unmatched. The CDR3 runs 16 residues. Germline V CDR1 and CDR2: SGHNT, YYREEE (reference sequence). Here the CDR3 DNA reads TGTGCCAGCAGCCCACGCGGGGGACTAGACACAGATACGCAGTATTTT. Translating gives CASSPRGGLDTDTQYF. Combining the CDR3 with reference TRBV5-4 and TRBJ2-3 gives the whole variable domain ETGVTQSPTHLIKTRGQQVTLRCSSQSGHNTVSWYQQALGQGPQFIFQYYREEENGRGNFPPRFSGLQFPNYSSELNVNALELDDSALYLCASSPRGGLDTDTQYFGPGTRLTVL.

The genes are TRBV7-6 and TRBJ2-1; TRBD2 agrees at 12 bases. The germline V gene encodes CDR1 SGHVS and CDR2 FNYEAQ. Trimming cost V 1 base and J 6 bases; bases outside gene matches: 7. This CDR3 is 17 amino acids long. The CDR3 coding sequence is TGTGCCAGCAGCTTAGAGGCTAGCGGGAGGGCTGGCAATGAGCAGTTCTTC. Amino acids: CASSLEASGRAGNEQFF.

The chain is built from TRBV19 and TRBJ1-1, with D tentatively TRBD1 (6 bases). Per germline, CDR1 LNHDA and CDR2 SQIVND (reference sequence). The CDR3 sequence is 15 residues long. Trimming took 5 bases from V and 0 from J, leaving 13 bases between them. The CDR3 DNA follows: TGTGCCAGTAGTTTCTCGACAGGATTGAACACTGAAGCTTTCTTT. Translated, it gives CASSFSTGLNTEAFF.

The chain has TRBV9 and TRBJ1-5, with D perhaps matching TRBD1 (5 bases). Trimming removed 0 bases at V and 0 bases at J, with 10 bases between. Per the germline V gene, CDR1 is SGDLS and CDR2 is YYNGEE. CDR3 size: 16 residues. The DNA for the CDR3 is TGTGCCAGCAGCGTAGGGCAGGGAGGTAGCAATCAGCCCCAGCATTTT. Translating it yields CASSVGQGGSNQPQHF.

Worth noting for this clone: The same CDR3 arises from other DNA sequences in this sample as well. The CDR3 bases are TGTGCCAGCTCACCACCTACTCGGGAGACCCAGTACTTC. Translated: CASSPPTRETQYF. The V call is TRBV18, the J call TRBJ2-5; D call uncertain. The germline gives CDR1 KGHSH, CDR2 LQKENI. V was cut by 0 bases and J by 5 bases, with 7 bases left in between. The CDR3 is 13 residues long.

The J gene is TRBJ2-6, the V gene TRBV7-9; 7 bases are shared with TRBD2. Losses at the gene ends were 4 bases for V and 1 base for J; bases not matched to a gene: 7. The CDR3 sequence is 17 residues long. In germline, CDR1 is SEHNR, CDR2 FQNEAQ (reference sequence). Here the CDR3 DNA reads TGTGCCAGCAGCTCATTAACGGGAGGTTCTGGGGCCAACGTCCTGACTTTC. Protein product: CASSSLTGGSGANVLTF.